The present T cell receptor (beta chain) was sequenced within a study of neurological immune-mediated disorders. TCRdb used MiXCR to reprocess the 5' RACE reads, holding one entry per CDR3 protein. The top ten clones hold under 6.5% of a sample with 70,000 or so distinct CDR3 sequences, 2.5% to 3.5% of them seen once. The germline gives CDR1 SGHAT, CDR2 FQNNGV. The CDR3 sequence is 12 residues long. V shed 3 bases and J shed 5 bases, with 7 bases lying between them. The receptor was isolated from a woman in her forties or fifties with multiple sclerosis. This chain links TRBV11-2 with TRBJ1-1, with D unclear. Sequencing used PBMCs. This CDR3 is CASSFAPTEAFF. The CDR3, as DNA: TGTGCCAGCAGCTTTGCCCCGACTGAAGCTTTCTTT. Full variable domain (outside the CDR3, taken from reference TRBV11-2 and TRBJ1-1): EAGVAQSPRYKIIEKRQSVAFWCNPISGHATLYWYQQILGQGPKLLIQFQNNGVVDDSQLPKDRFSAERLKGVDSTLKIQPAKLEDSAVYLCASSFAPTEAFFGQGTRLTVV.